The T cell receptor beta chain under discussion was sequenced for a study of regulatory T cells in long-lasting Graves disease. There are a few counts of this clonotype. HTBI primers from iRepertoire and Arm-PCR of CDR3 regions yielded the TCR beta libraries. Each CDR3 protein gets one entry after TCRdb re-called the multiplex PCR reads with MiXCR. The table shows a few hundred thousand distinct CDR3 sequences, with roughly 23% occurring only once. Time point indicated: persistent/refractory GD, antithyroid drugs over 5 years with positive TRAb. Researchers made the TCR library from RNA that was extracted from PBMCs. From an endocrinology department in Xi'an, China, came the patients. This clonotype was obtained from a middle-aged woman with Graves disease. This sample comprised peripheral blood mononuclear cells (PBMCs), obtained when the disease was refractory, from a patient treated with antithyroid drugs.

As DNA, the CDR3 is TGTGCCAGCAGCTTAGCGAAGATTTACACTGAAGCTTTCTTT. It codes for CASSLAKIYTEAFF. The gene calls are TRBV7-2 and TRBJ1-1; the D is unclear. Germline assignment: CDR1 SGHTA and CDR2 FQGNSA. The germline V and J ends were trimmed by 0 bases and 3 bases, with 8 bases remaining between them. The CDR3 sequence is 14 residues long. Looking up the rest from reference TRBV7-2 and TRBJ1-1 gives the full variable domain: GAGVSQSPSNKVTEKGKDVELRCDPISGHTALYWYRQSLGQGLEFLIYFQGNSAPDKSGLPSDRFSAERTGGSVSTLTIQRTQQEDSAVYLCASSLAKIYTEAFFGQGTRLTVV.